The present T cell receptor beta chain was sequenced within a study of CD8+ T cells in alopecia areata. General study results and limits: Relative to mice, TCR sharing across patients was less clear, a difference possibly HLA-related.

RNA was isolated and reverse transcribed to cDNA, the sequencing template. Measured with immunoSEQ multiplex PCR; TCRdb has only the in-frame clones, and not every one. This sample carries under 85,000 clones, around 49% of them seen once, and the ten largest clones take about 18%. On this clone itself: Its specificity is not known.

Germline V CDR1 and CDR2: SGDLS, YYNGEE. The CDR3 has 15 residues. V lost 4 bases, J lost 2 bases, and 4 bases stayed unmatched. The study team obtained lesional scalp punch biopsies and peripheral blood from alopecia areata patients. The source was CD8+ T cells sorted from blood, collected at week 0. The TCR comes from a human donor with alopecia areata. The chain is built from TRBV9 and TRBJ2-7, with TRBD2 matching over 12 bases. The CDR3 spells CASSPWTSGTYEQYF. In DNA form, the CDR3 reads TGTGCCAGCAGCCCCTGGACTAGCGGGACCTACGAGCAGTACTTC.